This is a list of T cell receptor beta chains from one sample in a study of T cell responses to AZD1222 COVID-19 vaccine. Using immunoSEQ multiplex PCR, the repertoire was profiled, and TCRdb retains in-frame clones only, with some absent. This table holds under 110,000 clones, approximately 89% found once. The material sequenced was peripheral blood, taken 28 days after the second AZD1222 dose. Receptors originate from an adult who received the AZD1222 COVID-19 vaccine. The conserved cysteine and the conserved F or W are not part of the CDR3 here. Fields, in order: J gene, V gene, CDR3 protein.

J gene: TRBJ2-2
V gene: TRBV6-2/TRBV6-3
CDR3 protein: ASSPLAGANTGELF

J gene: TRBJ1-5
V gene: TRBV19
CDR3 protein: ASSTNPGGAKRGNQPQH

J gene: TRBJ2-7
V gene: TRBV3-1/TRBV3-2
CDR3 protein: ASSQVWGTSGATYEQY

J gene: TRBJ1-1
V gene: TRBV6-4
CDR3 protein: ASSPSPDRLNTEAF

J gene: TRBJ2-5
V gene: TRBV5-6
CDR3 protein: ASTYIDRGETQY

J gene: TRBJ2-7
V gene: TRBV29-1
CDR3 protein: SVDNGWEDSYEQY

J gene: TRBJ1-2
V gene: TRBV15
CDR3 protein: ATSRDQAHLYT

J gene: TRBJ1-2
V gene: TRBV5-8
CDR3 protein: ASSLRANYGYT

J gene: TRBJ1-1
V gene: TRBV10-3
CDR3 protein: AAGENTEAF

J gene: TRBJ2-4
V gene: TRBV18
CDR3 protein: ASSPPTLGAAKNIQY

J gene: TRBJ2-7
V gene: TRBV4-3
CDR3 protein: ASSQDLQGGSYEQY

J gene: TRBJ2-5
V gene: TRBV5-4
CDR3 protein: ASSSGGRETQY

J gene: TRBJ1-2
V gene: TRBV19
CDR3 protein: ASSLSPGQPAYGYT

J gene: TRBJ2-2
V gene: TRBV30
CDR3 protein: AWRTFGGNTGELF

J gene: TRBJ2-7
V gene: TRBV3-1/TRBV3-2
CDR3 protein: ASSQELASEQY

J gene: TRBJ2-2
V gene: TRBV11-3
CDR3 protein: ASSFTRNTGELF

J gene: TRBJ2-7
V gene: TRBV11-3
CDR3 protein: ASSLDRRQGIPISYEQY

J gene: TRBJ2-4
V gene: TRBV27
CDR3 protein: ASSLSRDLAKNIQY

J gene: TRBJ2-7
V gene: TRBV5-1
CDR3 protein: ASSLVGSYEQY

J gene: TRBJ1-2
V gene: TRBV27
CDR3 protein: ASSTTSDKRYGYT

J gene: TRBJ1-5
V gene: TRBV20-1
CDR3 protein: SASPRGRGNQPQH

J gene: TRBJ2-4
V gene: TRBV29-1
CDR3 protein: SVRDRGDIQY

J gene: TRBJ2-7
V gene: TRBV4-3
CDR3 protein: ASSEEGLAVNEQY

J gene: TRBJ1-2
V gene: TRBV30
CDR3 protein: AWRKFGTVGGYT

J gene: TRBJ2-7
V gene: TRBV28
CDR3 protein: ASSRGGSYEQY

J gene: TRBJ2-7
V gene: TRBV7-2
CDR3 protein: ASSLVVSYEQY

J gene: TRBJ1-1
V gene: TRBV28
CDR3 protein: ASTTPGENTEAF

J gene: TRBJ2-7
V gene: TRBV6-5
CDR3 protein: ASSRQGGNEQY

J gene: TRBJ1-1
V gene: TRBV18
CDR3 protein: ASSPPSARDSAEAF

J gene: TRBJ2-3
V gene: TRBV5-4
CDR3 protein: AFQSVGANTQY

J gene: TRBJ1-2
V gene: TRBV7-2
CDR3 protein: AGSSGAQDSLYGYT

J gene: TRBJ2-7
V gene: TRBV6-5
CDR3 protein: ASTGGRALVEQY

J gene: TRBJ2-7
V gene: TRBV27
CDR3 protein: ASSLSIGLASYEQY

J gene: TRBJ1-5
V gene: TRBV18
CDR3 protein: ASSPRGAGQGNQPQH

J gene: TRBJ1-1
V gene: TRBV5-3
CDR3 protein: ARSKTTGIAEAF

J gene: TRBJ1-1
V gene: TRBV21-1
CDR3 protein: ASTKKPGFPNTEAF

J gene: TRBJ1-2
V gene: TRBV29-1
CDR3 protein: SGGQPYGYT

J gene: TRBJ2-3
V gene: TRBV7-3
CDR3 protein: ASSSRPGEQY

J gene: TRBJ2-1
V gene: TRBV4-1
CDR3 protein: ASSQEGERGINEQF

J gene: TRBJ2-7
V gene: TRBV6-5
CDR3 protein: ASSYPEGREQY

J gene: TRBJ2-7
V gene: TRBV5-5
CDR3 protein: ASSLRSYEQY

J gene: TRBJ2-1
V gene: TRBV4-2
CDR3 protein: ASSQELLAGVEQF

J gene: TRBJ1-2
V gene: TRBV24-1
CDR3 protein: ATSVETGLNGYT

J gene: TRBJ2-3
V gene: TRBV7-3
CDR3 protein: ASSDRGDTQY

J gene: TRBJ2-6
V gene: TRBV19
CDR3 protein: ASSIRTSGRLGANVLT

J gene: TRBJ2-1
V gene: TRBV6-6
CDR3 protein: ASSRSSGGTYNEQF

J gene: TRBJ2-6
V gene: TRBV7-8
CDR3 protein: ASSQRGVWANVLT

J gene: TRBJ2-5
V gene: TRBV12-5
CDR3 protein: ASGLVAGAVETQY

J gene: TRBJ1-1
V gene: TRBV29-1
CDR3 protein: SVVLALQGKAF

J gene: TRBJ2-5
V gene: TRBV3-1/TRBV3-2
CDR3 protein: ASSQGLEGWTQY

J gene: TRBJ2-7
V gene: TRBV7-2
CDR3 protein: ASSQPTGAEQY

J gene: TRBJ2-1
V gene: TRBV6-5
CDR3 protein: ASRPLGGPYNEQF

J gene: TRBJ2-7
V gene: TRBV10-3
CDR3 protein: AISRTSENPEQY

J gene: TRBJ2-1
V gene: TRBV29-1
CDR3 protein: SVSGSSYNEQF

J gene: TRBJ1-5
V gene: TRBV18
CDR3 protein: ASSPNIREQPQH